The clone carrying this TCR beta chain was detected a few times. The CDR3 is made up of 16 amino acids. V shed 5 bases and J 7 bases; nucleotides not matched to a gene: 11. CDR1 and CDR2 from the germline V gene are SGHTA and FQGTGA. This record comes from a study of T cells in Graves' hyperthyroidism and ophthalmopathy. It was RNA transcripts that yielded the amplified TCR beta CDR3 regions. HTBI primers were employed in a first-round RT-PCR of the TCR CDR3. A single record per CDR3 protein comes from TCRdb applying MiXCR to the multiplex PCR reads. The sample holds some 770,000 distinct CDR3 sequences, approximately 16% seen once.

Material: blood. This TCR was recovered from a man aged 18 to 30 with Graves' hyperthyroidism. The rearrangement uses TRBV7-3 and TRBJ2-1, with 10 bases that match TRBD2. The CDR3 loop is CASSDTGTSVRNEQFF. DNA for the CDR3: TGTGCCAGCAGCGACACCGGGACTAGCGTGAGAAATGAGCAGTTCTTC.